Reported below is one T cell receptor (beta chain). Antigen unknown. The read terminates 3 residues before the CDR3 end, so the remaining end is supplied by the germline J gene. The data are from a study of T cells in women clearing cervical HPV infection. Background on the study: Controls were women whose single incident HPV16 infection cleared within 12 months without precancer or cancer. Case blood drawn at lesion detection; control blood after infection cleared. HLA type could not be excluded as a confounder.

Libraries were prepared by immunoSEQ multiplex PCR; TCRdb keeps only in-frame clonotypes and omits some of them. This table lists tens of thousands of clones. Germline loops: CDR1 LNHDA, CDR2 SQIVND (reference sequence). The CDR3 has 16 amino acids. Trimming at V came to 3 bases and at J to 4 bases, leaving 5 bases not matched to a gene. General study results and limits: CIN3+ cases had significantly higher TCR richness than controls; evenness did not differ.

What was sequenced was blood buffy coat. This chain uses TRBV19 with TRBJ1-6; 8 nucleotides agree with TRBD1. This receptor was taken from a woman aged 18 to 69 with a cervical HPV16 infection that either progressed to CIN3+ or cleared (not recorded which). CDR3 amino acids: CASSIGQGQYNSPLHF. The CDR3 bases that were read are TGTGCCAGTAGTATTGGACAGGGACAATATAATTCACCC.